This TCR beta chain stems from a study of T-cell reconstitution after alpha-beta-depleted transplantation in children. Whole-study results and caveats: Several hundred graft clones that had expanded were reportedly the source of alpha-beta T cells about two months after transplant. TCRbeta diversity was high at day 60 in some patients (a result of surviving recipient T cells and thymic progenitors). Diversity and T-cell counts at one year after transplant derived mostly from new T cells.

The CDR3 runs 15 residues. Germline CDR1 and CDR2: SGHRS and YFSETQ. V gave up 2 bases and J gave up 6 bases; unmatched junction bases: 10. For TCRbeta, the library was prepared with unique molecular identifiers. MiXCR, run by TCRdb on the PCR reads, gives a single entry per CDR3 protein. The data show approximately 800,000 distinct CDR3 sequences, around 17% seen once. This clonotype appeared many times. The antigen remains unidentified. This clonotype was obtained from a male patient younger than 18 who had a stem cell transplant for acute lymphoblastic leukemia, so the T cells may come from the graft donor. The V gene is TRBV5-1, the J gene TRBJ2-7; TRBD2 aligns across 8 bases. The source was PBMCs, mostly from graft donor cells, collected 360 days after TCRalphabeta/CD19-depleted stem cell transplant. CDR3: CASSFSGRGLGEQYF. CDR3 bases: TGCGCCAGCAGCTTCAGCGGGAGAGGGTTGGGCGAGCAGTACTTC.